A single sample is the source of the 20 T cell receptor beta chains below, sequenced in a study of T-cell reconstitution after alpha-beta-depleted transplantation in children. It was with unique molecular identifiers that the TCRbeta library was prepared. One entry per CDR3 protein, called by TCRdb with MiXCR from the PCR reads. Of approximately 520,000 distinct CDR3 sequences in the sample, 32% were seen once. The sequencing used PBMCs from the stem cell graft donor, collected from the stem cell graft. These receptors all stem from a human donor who donated a stem cell graft to a child with aplastic anemia.

J is TRBJ1-1 and V is TRBV28, with D possibly TRBD1 on 6 matching bases. Trimming removed 5 bases from V and 3 bases from J, with 19 bases in between. Per the germline V gene, CDR1 is MDHEN and CDR2 is SYDVKM. This CDR3 comprises 16 residues. The CDR3 DNA reads TGTGCCAGCAGTCCCTCATCAGGGGCGCGGGACACTGAAGCTTTCTTT. Its protein is CASSPSSGARDTEAFF.

A few counts support this clonotype. The gene calls are TRBV9 and TRBJ1-1; D not certain. This CDR3 contains 14 residues. V was clipped by 4 bases and J by 3 bases, with 13 bases between them. The V gene's germline CDR1 is SGDLS and CDR2 YYNGEE. For the CDR3, the DNA is TGTGCCAGCAGCCCCCCCTGGGCGGACACTGAAGCTTTCTTT. It yields the protein CASSPPWADTEAFF.

The V and J genes are TRBV12-3 or TRBV12-4 and TRBJ2-3; TRBD2 matches at 13 bases. V shed 5 bases, J shed 2 bases, and the junction held 10 bases outside the gene matches. The CDR3 totals 18 residues. CDR3 amino acids: CASSQAAGLAGLTDTQYF. CDR3 bases: TGTGCCAGCAGTCAAGCCGCGGGACTAGCGGGACTCACAGATACGCAGTATTTT.

A few counts support this clonotype. The CDR3 DNA reads as TGTGCCAGCAGTCCAGGGGGCACGGACACCGGGGAGCTGTTTTTT. As protein: CASSPGGTDTGELFF. This chain joins TRBV12-3 or TRBV12-4 and TRBJ2-2; the match to TRBD1 covers 8 bases. The CDR3 consists of 15 residues. V trimming: 5 bases; J trimming: 3 bases; junction bases outside the gene matches: 5.

V and J are TRBV20-1 and TRBJ2-3; D is perhaps TRBD2 (6 bases). Germline CDR1 DFQATT, CDR2 SNEGSKA (reference sequence). V dropped 5 bases and J dropped 5 bases, with 11 bases sitting between them. CDR3 length: 12 residues. CDR3 sequence (DNA): TGCAGTGCTTGGGGTAGCGGAGATACGCAGTATTTT. It specifies CSAWGSGDTQYF.

The rearrangement joins TRBV6-1 to TRBJ1-1, with D possibly being TRBD1 (5 bases). The CDR3 covers 14 residues. With 5 bases removed from V and 0 bases from J, the gap between germline ends came to 10 bases. Looked up from germline, CDR1 is MNHNS and CDR2 is SASEGT. This CDR3 reads CASSRTTMNTEAFF. DNA for the CDR3: TGTGCCAGCAGTAGGACAACGATGAACACTGAAGCTTTCTTT.

This clonotype was counted a few times. The chain joins TRBV10-3 to TRBJ2-7; TRBD1 matches 8 bases. The CDR3 covers 13 residues. Germline V gene sequence: CDR1 ENHRY, CDR2 SYGVKD. V trimming: 8 bases; J trimming: 2 bases; junction bases outside the gene matches: 5. The CDR3 nucleotides read TGTGCCATCTCAGGACAGGGCACCTACGAGCAGTACTTC. Translating gives CAISGQGTYEQYF.

The CDR3 spells CSARDRQGARSNQPQHF. The CDR3 DNA is TGCAGTGCTAGAGATCGGCAGGGGGCTCGAAGCAATCAGCCCCAGCATTTT. J is TRBJ1-5 and V is TRBV20-1; 8 bases map to TRBD1. The germline gives CDR1 DFQATT, CDR2 SNEGSKA (reference sequence). The CDR3 covers 17 residues. Trimming cost V 0 bases and J 1 base; bases outside gene matches: 8.

V is TRBV5-1 and J is TRBJ1-2; 7 bases map to TRBD1. The J segment lost 4 bases and the V segment lost 5 bases, leaving 14 bases of the junction unmatched. Germline CDR1 SGHRS, CDR2 YFSETQ. CDR3 length: 16 residues. CDR3 nucleotide sequence: TGCGCCAGCAGACCTACCGTAGGACAGGACTTCTATGGCTACACCTTC. As protein: CASRPTVGQDFYGYTF.

This CDR3 is CASSFGQGYYEQYF. The DNA of the CDR3 is TGCGCCAGCAGCTTCGGGCAGGGCTACTACGAGCAGTACTTC. The chain couples TRBV5-1 to TRBJ2-7, with a tentative D call TRBD1 (5 bases). Germline V gene sequence: CDR1 SGHRS, CDR2 YFSETQ. The CDR3 is 14 amino acids. The ends were cut back, 2 bases at V and 3 bases at J, with 12 bases in the middle.

There are a few counts of this clonotype. The chain joins TRBV20-1 to TRBJ2-1; 8 nucleotides agree with TRBD2. This CDR3 spans 16 amino acids. Per germline, CDR1 DFQATT and CDR2 SNEGSKA (reference sequence). V lost 0 bases and J lost 7; bases outside the gene matches: 11. CDR3: CSARESPAGVRNEQFF. The DNA of the CDR3 is TGCAGTGCTAGAGAATCCCCAGCGGGAGTTAGAAATGAGCAGTTCTTC.

The chain uses TRBV6-5 and TRBJ2-1; TRBD2 agrees at 13 bases. This CDR3 region has 19 residues. J lost 4 bases, V lost 2 bases, and 11 bases had no gene match. The germline V gene encodes CDR1 MNHEY and CDR2 SVGAGI. The CDR3: CASSYPTSGRNGGYNEQFF. For the CDR3, the DNA is TGTGCCAGCAGTTACCCGACTAGCGGGAGGAACGGAGGTTACAATGAGCAGTTCTTC.

V gene TRBV7-9 combines with J gene TRBJ2-1; 13 bases agree with TRBD2. The J segment lost 6 bases and the V segment lost 1 base, leaving 6 bases of the junction unmatched. This CDR3 contains 17 residues. Germline CDR1 reads SEHNR; CDR2 reads FQNEAQ (reference sequence). The CDR3 DNA sequence: TGTGCCAGCAGCTTAGGGACTAGCGGGAGTCGGGGCAATGAGCAGTTCTTC. It yields the protein CASSLGTSGSRGNEQFF.

This clonotype was seen a few times. The V gene is TRBV12-3 or TRBV12-4, the J gene TRBJ2-1; 7 bases agree with TRBD2. This CDR3 has 15 residues. J lost 6 bases, V lost 3 bases, and 8 bases had no gene match. CDR3 region: CASSFMWEGGNEQFF. CDR3 nucleotides: TGTGCCAGCAGTTTTATGTGGGAGGGCGGCAATGAGCAGTTCTTC.

The chain combines TRBV29-1 with TRBJ2-3, with 12 bases that match TRBD2. Germline V lookup: CDR1 SQVTM, CDR2 ANQGSEA. The V gene end was trimmed by 6 bases and the J gene end by 1 base; junction bases not matched to a gene: 2. CDR3 size: 14 residues. Written as DNA, the CDR3 is TGCAGCGTATGGACTAGCGGGGGCACAGATACGCAGTATTTT. Encoded protein: CSVWTSGGTDTQYF.

This clonotype turned up a few times. The chain links TRBV9 to TRBJ1-5; no clear D gene. This CDR3 comprises 13 residues. V was cut by 1 base and J by 2 bases, with 4 bases left in between. From germline, CDR1 is SGDLS and CDR2 YYNGEE. For the CDR3, the DNA is TGTGCCAGCAGCGTATCCGGCAATCAGCCCCAGCATTTT. This encodes CASSVSGNQPQHF.

The chain links TRBV20-1 to TRBJ1-2; 11 bases line up with TRBD1. Germline lookup yields CDR1 DFQATT and CDR2 SNEGSKA (reference sequence). This CDR3 contains 14 residues. V shed 4 bases, J shed 4 bases, and the junction held 5 bases outside the gene matches. DNA for the CDR3: TGCAGTGCTACTTCCGGGACAGGGGGCTATGGCTACACCTTC. Protein sequence: CSATSGTGGYGYTF.

CDR3 residues: CASSVATRAGAGTDTQYF. As DNA, the CDR3 is TGTGCCAGCAGCGTAGCTACCCGAGCGGGAGCCGGCACAGATACGCAGTATTTT. V usage is TRBV9 and J usage is TRBJ2-3; 8 bases are shared with TRBD2. Germline CDR1 and CDR2: SGDLS and YYNGEE. Trimming cost V 0 bases and J 1 base; bases outside gene matches: 10. This CDR3 comprises 18 residues.

V is TRBV12-3 or TRBV12-4 and J is TRBJ1-1; 7 nucleotides match TRBD1. The V segment lost 6 bases and the J segment 2 bases; nucleotides outside the gene matches: 9. The CDR3 consists of 15 residues. The DNA for the CDR3 is TGTGCCAGCAGACAACTGGGACAGACAAACACTGAAGCTTTCTTT. This translates into CASRQLGQTNTEAFF.

The rearrangement joins TRBV7-2 to TRBJ2-7; 11 nucleotides agree with TRBD2. The CDR3 contains 16 residues. With V trimmed by 1 base and J by 3 bases, 5 bases remained unmatched. From germline, CDR1 is SGHTA and CDR2 FQGNSA. The CDR3 sequence: CASSLVAGGVGYEQYF. CDR3 sequence (DNA): TGTGCCAGCAGCTTAGTAGCGGGAGGGGTAGGCTACGAGCAGTACTTC. The whole variable domain, filled in from reference TRBV7-2 and TRBJ2-7, reads GAGVSQSPSNKVTEKGKDVELRCDPISGHTALYWYRQSLGQGLEFLIYFQGNSAPDKSGLPSDRFSAERTGGSVSTLTIQRTQQEDSAVYLCASSLVAGGVGYEQYFGPGTRLTVT.